What follows is one T cell receptor beta chain and its context. What it binds is unknown. One end of the junction varies from germline; a read error may be responsible. Taking about 19-32 mg of unsorted bulk tissue, the authors co-extracted RNA and DNA. The sample belongs to a study of tumor-infiltrating lymphocytes in primary liver carcinoma. Across the study: All patients, whether men or women, fell within 30 to 69 years of age. These were node-negative, non-metastatic T1-T3 tumors of roughly 4 to 10 cm.

Broader study findings: With p = 0.039, the top-250-clone fraction in tumors significantly exceeded that in blood.

This CDR3 spans 12 amino acids. TCR beta cDNA was prepared out of about 510 ng total RNA by means of a constant-region primer. TCR beta libraries came from three nested multiplex PCR rounds using slightly modified ARM-PCR. With TRBV1-TRBV30 forward primers and a C-beta reverse primer, the first two PCR rounds were run for about 10 cycles each. In TCRdb, the multiplex PCR reads were re-called with MiXCR into one record per CDR3 protein. The sample has around 80,000 distinct CDR3 sequences, approximately 77% seen once. The chain is built from TRBV12-3 or TRBV12-4 and TRBJ2-1, with no clear D. Sequenced material: liver tumor tissue from sampling region 1. This sample's subset: tumor region T1, superior pole. The origin of this receptor is a man aged 35 to 55 with primary liver carcinoma and hepatitis B virus infection. CDR3 coding DNA: TGTGCCTGCAGTCTGTCCGACAATGAGCAGCTCTTC. It is translated as CACSLSDNEQLF.